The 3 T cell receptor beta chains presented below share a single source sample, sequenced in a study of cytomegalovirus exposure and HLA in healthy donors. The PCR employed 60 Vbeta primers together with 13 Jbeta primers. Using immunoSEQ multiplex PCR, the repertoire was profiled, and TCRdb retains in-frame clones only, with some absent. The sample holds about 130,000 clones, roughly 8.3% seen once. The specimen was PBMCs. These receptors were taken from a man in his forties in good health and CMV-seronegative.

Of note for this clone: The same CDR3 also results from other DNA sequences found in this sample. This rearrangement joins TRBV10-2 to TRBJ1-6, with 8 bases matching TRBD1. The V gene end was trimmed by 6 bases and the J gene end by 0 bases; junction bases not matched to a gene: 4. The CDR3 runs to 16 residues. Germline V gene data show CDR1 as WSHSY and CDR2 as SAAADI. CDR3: CASREDRASYNSPLHF. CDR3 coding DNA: TGCGCCAGCAGGGAGGACAGGGCCTCCTATAATTCACCCCTCCACTTT.

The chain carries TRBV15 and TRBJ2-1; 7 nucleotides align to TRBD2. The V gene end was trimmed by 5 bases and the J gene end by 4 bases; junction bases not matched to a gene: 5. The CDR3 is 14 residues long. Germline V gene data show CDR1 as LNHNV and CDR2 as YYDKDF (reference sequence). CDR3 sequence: CATSRGGVYNEQFF. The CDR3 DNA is TGTGCCACCAGCCGTGGGGGGGTGTACAATGAGCAGTTCTTC.

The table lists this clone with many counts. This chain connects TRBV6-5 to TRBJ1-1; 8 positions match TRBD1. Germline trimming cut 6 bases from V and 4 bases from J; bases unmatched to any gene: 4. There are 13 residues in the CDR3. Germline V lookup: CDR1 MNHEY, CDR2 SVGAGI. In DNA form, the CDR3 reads TGTGCCAGCAGGGACAGGGACCTCACTGAAGCTTTCTTT. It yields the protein CASRDRDLTEAFF.